Listed below are T cell receptor beta chains from one sample, sequenced in a study of blood T cells in healthy people across ages. TCRdb recomputed calls from the 5' RACE reads with MiXCR, one row per CDR3 protein. The table shows 1.5 million to 2 million distinct CDR3 sequences, with roughly 52% occurring only once. Sequencing input: blood. The source is a woman between 40 and 55 years old in good health. CDR3s include the opening cysteine and the closing phenylalanine or tryptophan. D genes are given only for firm matches. Expanded clones are given a class, and other clones once, few, many or no size at all.

d_call	j_call	v_call	clone_size	cdr3_aa	cdr3_nt
.	TRBJ2-1	TRBV6-2/TRBV6-3	few	CASSHRDRDEQFF	TGTGCCAGCAGTCACAGGGATAGAGATGAGCAGTTCTTC
.	TRBJ2-3	TRBV9	.	CASSVALVGSTDTQYF	TGTGCCAGCAGCGTAGCTTTAGTGGGAAGCACAGATACGCAGTATTTT
TRBD2	TRBJ2-5	TRBV12-5	.	CASGFGGGARETQYF	TGTGCTAGTGGTTTCGGCGGGGGGGCCAGAGAGACCCAGTACTTC
.	TRBJ2-7	TRBV20-1	.	CSARKGRDYEQYF	TGCAGTGCTAGAAAGGGACGAGACTACGAGCAGTACTTC
TRBD1	TRBJ2-7	TRBV20-1	.	CSASGTGKTYEQYF	TGCAGTGCTAGCGGGACAGGAAAAACCTACGAGCAGTACTTC
TRBD2	TRBJ2-7	TRBV29-1	few	CSVLWGGVGEQYF	TGCAGCGTTCTATGGGGGGGGGTGGGCGAGCAGTACTTC
.	TRBJ2-3	TRBV6-2/TRBV6-3	.	CASSYGPEKEEDTQYF	TGTGCCAGCAGTTACGGGCCCGAAAAGGAGGAAGATACGCAGTATTTT
TRBD2	TRBJ2-2	TRBV27	.	CASSLGLAGGIFAGELFF	TGTGCCAGCAGTTTAGGCCTAGCGGGGGGTATCTTTGCAGGGGAGCTGTTTTTT
TRBD2	TRBJ2-1	TRBV7-2	.	CASSPQTSGGGEQFF	TGTGCCAGCAGCCCACAGACTAGCGGGGGGGGAGAGCAGTTCTTC
TRBD1	TRBJ2-7	TRBV4-1	.	CASSQEAGQGDEQYF	TGCGCCAGCAGCCAAGAAGCGGGACAGGGCGACGAGCAGTACTTC
TRBD2	TRBJ2-3	TRBV6-6	.	CASSPLAGERDTQYF	TGTGCCAGCAGCCCACTAGCGGGGGAAAGAGATACGCAGTATTTT
TRBD1	TRBJ2-5	TRBV6-5	once	CASSYSTGRYEQYF	TGTGCCAGCAGTTATTCGACAGGGCGGTATGAGCAGTACTTC
TRBD1	TRBJ1-5	TRBV20-1	.	CSASRTGRNQPQHF	TGCAGTGCTAGCCGGACAGGGCGGAATCAGCCCCAGCATTTT
.	TRBJ1-2	TRBV12-3/TRBV12-4	.	CASTPVMGKLNYGYTF	TGTGCCAGCACCCCGGTCATGGGAAAGTTAAACTATGGCTACACCTTC
TRBD1	TRBJ2-7	TRBV9	few	CASSGDRQGLYEQYF	TGTGCCAGCAGCGGGGACCGACAGGGGCTTTACGAGCAGTACTTC
TRBD2	TRBJ2-7	TRBV20-1	.	CSAVSGGTYEQYF	TGCAGTGCTGTTAGCGGGGGAACCTACGAGCAGTACTTC
TRBD1	TRBJ1-2	TRBV28	.	CASNLPGQGKYGYTF	TGTGCCAGCAATCTGCCGGGACAGGGGAAGTATGGCTACACCTTC
TRBD2	TRBJ2-5	TRBV6-1	few	CAIGEGQETQYF	TGTGCCATCGGGGAGGGGCAAGAGACCCAGTACTTC
.	TRBJ2-4	TRBV27	few	CASSLSRDKKTQYF	TGTGCCAGCAGTCTATCTCGGGACAAGAAAACCCAGTACTTC
TRBD1	TRBJ2-6	TRBV9	.	CASTPTGTGANVLTF	TGTGCCAGCACCCCGACAGGGACCGGGGCCAACGTCCTGACTTTC
TRBD2	TRBJ2-1	TRBV6-1	few	CASSESRGGPYNEQFF	TGTGCCAGCAGTGAATCTCGGGGGGGCCCTTACAATGAGCAGTTCTTC
.	TRBJ2-5	TRBV7-2	.	CASSASGGHETQYF	TGTGCCAGCAGCGCCTCCGGGGGTCACGAGACCCAGTACTTC
TRBD2	TRBJ2-5	TRBV7-8	few	CASTPGEGTETQYF	TGTGCCAGCACCCCGGGGGAGGGGACAGAGACCCAGTACTTC
.	TRBJ2-1	TRBV29-1	.	CSVSNAYNEQFF	TGCAGCGTCAGCAACGCCTACAATGAGCAGTTCTTC
.	TRBJ2-3	TRBV11-3	.	CASSLAPQTDTQYF	TGTGCCAGCAGCTTAGCCCCACAGACAGATACGCAGTATTTT
.	TRBJ2-1	TRBV11-2	.	CASSLPRSGTDNEQFF	TGTGCCAGCAGCCTACCCCGATCCGGGACGGACAATGAGCAGTTCTTC
TRBD2	TRBJ2-4	TRBV4-2	.	CASSQEGGGRDIQYF	TGTGCCAGCAGCCAAGAAGGCGGGGGTCGGGACATTCAGTACTTC
TRBD1	TRBJ2-2	TRBV5-6	once	CASTRGLVDNTGELFF	TGTGCCAGCACCAGGGGGCTGGTTGATAACACCGGGGAGCTGTTTTTT
.	TRBJ2-1	TRBV7-2	few	CASSSPLLSSSYNEQFF	TGTGCCAGCAGCTCACCCCTTCTATCGAGCTCCTACAATGAGCAGTTCTTC
.	TRBJ2-3	TRBV10-3	.	CAISPGTDTDTQYF	TGTGCCATCAGTCCAGGGACGGACACAGATACGCAGTATTTT
TRBD1	TRBJ1-2	TRBV10-3	.	CAISESPYRDRLNRAGYGYTF	TGTGCCATCAGTGAGTCCCCTTATCGGGACAGACTGAACCGGGCGGGGTATGGCTACACCTTC
TRBD2	TRBJ2-3	TRBV6-1	.	CASRLLPTSGGADTQYF	TGTGCCAGCAGACTTCTTCCTACTAGCGGGGGGGCAGATACGCAGTATTTT
TRBD2	TRBJ2-3	TRBV29-1	.	CSVEDLAGGPSTDTQYF	TGCAGCGTTGAAGACCTAGCGGGGGGCCCTAGCACAGATACGCAGTATTTT
TRBD1	TRBJ2-7	TRBV10-3	few	CAISGTVKNEQYF	TGTGCCATCAGCGGGACAGTGAAGAACGAGCAGTACTTC
TRBD2	TRBJ2-1	TRBV20-1	.	CSAAWTSGRGNEQFF	TGCAGTGCCGCCTGGACTAGCGGGCGGGGGAATGAGCAGTTCTTC
TRBD1	TRBJ2-1	TRBV4-1	few	CASSHLLRDRVFDEQFF	TGCGCCAGCAGCCATCTCCTCCGGGACAGAGTTTTTGATGAGCAGTTCTTC
.	TRBJ2-5	TRBV20-1	.	CSASSRRGETQYF	TGCAGTGCTAGTTCGAGACGGGGAGAGACCCAGTACTTC
TRBD2	TRBJ2-6	TRBV3-1	.	CASSPKIGTAGGSGANVLTF	TGTGCCAGCAGCCCCAAGATAGGGACGGCGGGAGGCTCTGGGGCCAACGTCCTGACTTTC
.	TRBJ2-5	TRBV6-2/TRBV6-3	.	CASSYRGPTETQYF	TGTGCCAGCAGTTACCGGGGGCCCACGGAGACCCAGTACTTC
.	TRBJ2-5	TRBV12-3/TRBV12-4	.	CASSPRGDHPQETQYF	TGTGCCAGCAGTCCCAGGGGAGATCACCCCCAAGAGACCCAGTACTTC
TRBD1	TRBJ2-1	TRBV7-2	.	CASSYGQVYNEQFF	TGTGCCAGCAGCTATGGACAGGTTTACAATGAGCAGTTCTTC
.	TRBJ2-7	TRBV9	many	CASSVAIGAYEQYF	TGTGCCAGCAGCGTAGCTATCGGGGCCTACGAGCAGTACTTC
TRBD1	TRBJ1-4	TRBV6-5	few	CASSPGQGGGKLFF	TGTGCCAGCAGTCCGGGACAGGGAGGGGGAAAACTGTTTTTT
.	TRBJ2-5	TRBV6-5	.	CVSATGSWETQYF	TGTGTCAGCGCTACAGGGTCTTGGGAGACCCAGTACTTC
TRBD2	TRBJ2-1	TRBV7-2	few	CASTRDTSGGYNEQFF	TGTGCCAGCACGAGAGATACTAGCGGGGGGTACAATGAGCAGTTCTTC
.	TRBJ1-3	TRBV28	few	CASSLADGAGNTIYF	TGTGCCAGCAGTTTAGCAGATGGGGCTGGAAACACCATATATTTT
TRBD1	TRBJ2-6	TRBV14	few	CASSQKGAVAGANVLTF	TGTGCCAGCAGCCAAAAGGGGGCTGTGGCTGGGGCCAACGTCCTGACTTTC
TRBD1	TRBJ2-7	TRBV27	few	CASSASGTGGTYYEQYF	TGTGCCAGCAGTGCATCCGGGACAGGGGGTACCTACTACGAGCAGTACTTC
TRBD2	TRBJ2-7	TRBV5-6	.	CASREAGAYYGQYF	TGTGCCAGCAGGGAAGCGGGGGCGTACTACGGGCAGTACTTC
TRBD1	TRBJ1-2	TRBV5-1	few	CASSTGQGPKANYGYTF	TGCGCCAGCAGCACGGGACAGGGGCCTAAAGCTAACTATGGCTACACCTTC
.	TRBJ2-7	TRBV7-2	many	CASSLGVDEQYF	TGTGCCAGCAGCCTGGGGGTTGACGAGCAGTACTTC
.	TRBJ2-7	TRBV3-1	few	CASSQLDRRAEQYF	TGTGCCAGCAGCCAACTGGACCGCCGGGCCGAGCAGTACTTC
.	TRBJ1-5	TRBV15	.	CATSEGYSNQPQHF	TGTGCCACCAGCGAGGGATATAGCAATCAGCCCCAGCATTTT
.	TRBJ1-1	TRBV2	.	CASRFREDTEAFF	TGTGCCAGCAGGTTCAGGGAGGACACTGAAGCTTTCTTT
TRBD2	TRBJ2-7	TRBV6-1	.	CASRDQAGGPYEQYF	TGTGCCAGCAGGGACCAAGCGGGGGGGCCCTACGAGCAGTACTTC
.	TRBJ2-7	TRBV10-2	.	CASSVGSAAYEQYF	TGCGCCAGCAGTGTAGGTTCCGCGGCCTACGAGCAGTACTTC
.	TRBJ2-7	TRBV5-1	.	CVSSLAGNYEQYF	TGCGTCAGCAGCCTAGCAGGGAACTACGAGCAGTACTTC
TRBD2	TRBJ2-3	TRBV25-1	.	CASSGGTSGVTERTSTDTQYF	TGTGCCAGCAGTGGCGGGACTAGCGGGGTTACTGAGCGAACGAGCACAGATACGCAGTATTTT
TRBD1	TRBJ2-7	TRBV7-2	.	CASSLESRGPQNYEQYF	TGTGCCAGCAGCTTAGAAAGCAGGGGGCCACAAAATTACGAGCAGTACTTC